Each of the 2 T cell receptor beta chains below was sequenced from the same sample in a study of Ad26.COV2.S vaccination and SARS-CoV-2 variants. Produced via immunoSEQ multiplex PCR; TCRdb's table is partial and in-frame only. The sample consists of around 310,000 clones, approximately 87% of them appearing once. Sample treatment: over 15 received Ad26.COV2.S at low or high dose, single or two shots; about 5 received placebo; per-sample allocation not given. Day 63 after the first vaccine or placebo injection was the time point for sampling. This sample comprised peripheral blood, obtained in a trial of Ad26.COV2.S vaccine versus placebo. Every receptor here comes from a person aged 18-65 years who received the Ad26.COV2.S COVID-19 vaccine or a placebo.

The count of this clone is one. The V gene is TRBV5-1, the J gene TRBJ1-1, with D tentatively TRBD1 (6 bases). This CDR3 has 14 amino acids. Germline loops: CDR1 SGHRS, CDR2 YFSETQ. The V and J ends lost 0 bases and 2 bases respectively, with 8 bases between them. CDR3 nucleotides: TGCGCCAGCAGCTTGGGGGGGCCCAACACTGAAGCTTTCTTT. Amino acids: CASSLGGPNTEAFF.

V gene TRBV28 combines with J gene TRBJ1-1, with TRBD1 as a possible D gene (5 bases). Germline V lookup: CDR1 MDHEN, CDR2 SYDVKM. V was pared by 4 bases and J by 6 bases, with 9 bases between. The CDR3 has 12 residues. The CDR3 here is CASSWRGPEAFF. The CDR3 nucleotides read TGTGCCAGCAGTTGGAGGGGACCTGAAGCTTTCTTT.